Listed below are T cell receptor beta chains from one sample, sequenced in a study of T cell responses to AZD1222 COVID-19 vaccine. Data came from immunoSEQ multiplex PCR; TCRdb stores just in-frame clones and leaves some out. This sample has some 100,000 clones, with roughly 87% found just once. The sequenced sample was peripheral blood, obtained on day 0 of MenACWY control vaccination. These receptors were obtained from an adult in good health. Both conserved end residues are part of each CDR3. D genes are given only for firm matches. Clone size, where shown, is once, few, many, or a class for clones that have expanded.

clone size	V gene	J gene	D gene	CDR3 protein	CDR3 DNA
once	TRBV30	TRBJ1-5	.	CAWSGKGMGGRQPQHF	TGTGCCTGGAGTGGGAAAGGGATGGGAGGGCGTCAGCCCCAGCATTTT
.	TRBV28	TRBJ1-6	.	CASSSSGVPHSPLHF	TGTGCCAGCAGTTCCTCTGGGGTACCGCATTCACCCCTCCACTTT
.	TRBV10-3	TRBJ2-1	.	CAISLAGTQSSYNEQFF	TGTGCCATCAGTTTAGCCGGGACTCAGAGCTCCTACAATGAGCAGTTCTTC
.	TRBV28	TRBJ1-2	.	CASSRAGMDYGYTF	TGTGCCAGCAGTAGGGCGGGAATGGACTATGGCTACACCTTC
.	TRBV29-1	TRBJ1-5	TRBD1	CSVAGTGRDQPQHF	TGCAGCGTTGCCGGGACAGGGAGGGATCAGCCCCAGCATTTT
.	TRBV15	TRBJ1-4	.	CATSREPWGDNEKLFF	TGTGCCACCAGCCGAGAGCCGTGGGGGGATAATGAAAAACTGTTTTTT
.	TRBV7-9	TRBJ1-4	.	CASSLEVVTNEKLFF	TGTGCCAGCAGCTTAGAAGTGGTAACTAATGAAAAACTGTTTTTT
.	TRBV10-3	TRBJ1-1	TRBD1	CAISSGQGARNTEAFF	TGTGCCATCAGCTCGGGACAGGGGGCTAGGAACACTGAAGCTTTCTTT
.	TRBV7-9	TRBJ1-4	TRBD1	CASSSYRGINEKLFF	TGTGCCAGCAGCTCGTACAGGGGTATTAATGAAAAACTGTTTTTT
few	TRBV7-2	TRBJ1-1	.	CASSWAENTEAFF	TGTGCCAGCAGCTGGGCGGAGAACACTGAAGCTTTCTTT
.	TRBV10-3	TRBJ2-2	.	CASRDNGDGELFF	TGTGCCTCCCGGGACAACGGGGACGGGGAGCTGTTTTTT
.	TRBV28	TRBJ1-5	TRBD1	CASSLYGQGDQPQHF	TGTGCCAGCAGTTTATATGGCCAGGGGGATCAGCCCCAGCATTTT
.	TRBV27	TRBJ2-1	TRBD2	CASSQTSGGAYNEQFF	TGTGCCAGCAGCCAAACTAGCGGGGGGGCTTACAATGAGCAGTTCTTC
.	TRBV7-8	TRBJ1-5	.	CASSQGVNQPQHF	TGTGCCAGCAGCCAGGGAGTCAATCAGCCCCAGCATTTT
.	TRBV29-1	TRBJ1-2	.	CSVALSWGRGGYTF	TGCAGCGTTGCTTTATCTTGGGGGCGCGGGGGCTACACCTTC
.	TRBV18	TRBJ2-2	TRBD2	CASSPRLAGIKNTGELFF	TGTGCCAGCTCACCAAGGCTAGCGGGGATAAAGAACACCGGGGAGCTGTTTTTT
.	TRBV9	TRBJ2-7	TRBD1	CASSEGTGATYEQYF	TGTGCCAGCAGCGAGGGGACAGGGGCTACCTACGAGCAGTACTTC
.	TRBV29-1	TRBJ1-2	TRBD1	CSTTGGENYGYTF	TGCAGCACAACAGGGGGAGAGAACTATGGCTACACCTTC
.	TRBV28	TRBJ1-1	.	CASSFPGNTEAFF	TGTGCCAGCAGTTTTCCCGGGAACACTGAAGCTTTCTTT
.	TRBV27	TRBJ2-1	.	CASTTSSYNEQFF	TGTGCCAGCACCACGAGCTCCTACAATGAGCAGTTCTTC